The 19 T cell receptor beta chains below were found in one sample sequenced in a study of blood T cell repertoires in COVID-19 (dated by TCRdb to 2019 to 2021). Library method: the immunoSEQ multiplex PCR assay. The clones in this table, taken by TCRdb from immuneACCESS, are in-frame only. Not every clone is retained; where verified, under half of the shortfall comes from an unresolved V gene, and the cause of the rest is unknown. The sample has some 290,000 clones on record, roughly 90% of them singletons. The ten largest clones represent around 4.2% of the sample. Material for sequencing was PBMCs or T cells enriched from blood (not recorded which). All receptors come from a woman in her twenties or thirties who had been exposed to COVID-19.

The chain recombines TRBV5-1 with TRBJ2-7; no definite D call. This CDR3 is built from 15 residues. The V gene's germline CDR1 is SGHRS and CDR2 YFSETQ. V was pared by 0 bases and J by 6 bases, with 16 bases between. The CDR3 bases are TGCGCCAGCAGCTTGGAACCCGGCGGCCTGGTCGAGCAGTACTTC. Protein product: CASSLEPGGLVEQYF.

This chain joins TRBV9 and TRBJ2-7, with D tentatively TRBD1 (6 bases). The CDR3 extends over 14 amino acids. From germline, CDR1 is SGDLS and CDR2 YYNGEE. The ends were cut back, 3 bases at V and 0 bases at J, with 10 bases in the middle. CDR3 in amino acids: CASSARDTSYEQYF. CDR3 coding DNA: TGTGCCAGCAGCGCCCGGGACACCTCCTACGAGCAGTACTTC.

This clone appeared a single time. The chain links TRBV5-1 to TRBJ2-5, with D possibly matching TRBD1 (6 bases). Germline CDR1 SGHRS, CDR2 YFSETQ. The germline V and J ends were trimmed by 3 bases and 3 bases, with 21 bases remaining between them. CDR3 size: 17 residues. DNA of the CDR3: TGCGCCAGCAGCTCTACTGGGGGCAGGGGATTCGAAGAGACCCAGTACTTC. Amino acids: CASSSTGGRGFEETQYF.

The chain carries TRBV3-1 (or the pseudogene TRBV3-2) and TRBJ2-7; D perhaps matches TRBD2 (5 bases). The V end was cut by 2 bases, the J end by 2 bases, with 10 bases between. This CDR3 contains 14 residues. Looked up from germline, CDR1 is LGHDT and CDR2 is YNNKEL (reference sequence). The CDR3 protein is CASSQPGIPYEQYF. The CDR3 DNA is TGTGCCAGCAGCCAACCCGGGATTCCCTACGAGCAGTACTTC.

This clone was seen more than once but under ten times. The chain carries TRBV7-9 and TRBJ1-1; possibly TRBD1 for D (5 bases). CDR3 size: 14 residues. V dropped 7 bases and J dropped 4 bases, with 16 bases sitting between them. From germline, CDR1 is SEHNR and CDR2 FQNEAQ (reference sequence). DNA for the CDR3: TGTGCCAGCACCCTCCTTGTCGGGGGCACTGAAGCTTTCTTT. It encodes CASTLLVGGTEAFF.

The V call is TRBV27, the J call TRBJ1-5; the D is unclear. Germline V lookup: CDR1 MNHEY, CDR2 SMNVEV (reference sequence). V was pared by 2 bases and J by 7 bases, with 15 bases between. This CDR3 has 15 residues. CDR3 region: CASSLRPGTGQPQHF. The CDR3 DNA reads TGTGCCAGCAGTTTAAGGCCAGGTACCGGCCAGCCCCAGCATTTT.

V gene TRBV4-2 combines with J gene TRBJ2-6, with a possible D match to TRBD2 (5 bases). Trimming took 1 base from V and 1 from J, leaving 5 bases between them. This CDR3 contains 15 residues. Germline CDR1 and CDR2: LGHNA and YNFKEQ. Here the CDR3 reads CASSQGGSGANVLTF. CDR3 DNA sequence: TGTGCCAGCAGCCAAGGAGGGTCTGGGGCCAACGTCCTGACTTTC.

V gene TRBV2 combines with J gene TRBJ2-3, with TRBD2 matching 9 bases. CDR3 length equals 15 residues. The ends lost 7 bases at V and 2 bases at J; junction bases unmatched: 7. The V gene's germline CDR1 is SNHLY and CDR2 FYNNEI. CDR3 bases: TGTGCCAGCAAGGAGCGGGGGGCCTACACAGATACGCAGTATTTT. Translated, it gives CASKERGAYTDTQYF.

This chain joins TRBV6-6 and TRBJ2-1; no definite D call. Trimming removed 8 bases from V and 4 bases from J, with 6 bases in between. Looked up from germline, CDR1 is MNHNY and CDR2 is SVGAGI (reference sequence). This CDR3 spans 11 amino acids. This CDR3 is CASSPYNEQFF. In DNA form, the CDR3 reads TGTGCCAGCTCCCCATACAATGAGCAGTTCTTC.

The V call is TRBV19, the J call TRBJ1-1; the match to TRBD1 covers 9 bases. Trimming removed 10 bases from V and 0 bases from J; junction bases left unmatched: 12. Looked up from germline, CDR1 is LNHDA and CDR2 is SQIVND (reference sequence). CDR3 length: 16 amino acids. CDR3 residues: CATKRRTGAMNTEAFF. DNA of the CDR3: TGTGCCACCAAGAGGCGGACAGGGGCCATGAACACTGAAGCTTTCTTT.

This rearrangement joins TRBV3-1 (or the pseudogene TRBV3-2) to TRBJ1-1, with 10 bases identical to TRBD1. V shed 4 bases and J 4 bases; nucleotides not matched to a gene: 3. This CDR3 has 14 amino acids. Germline values: CDR1 LGHDT, CDR2 YNNKEL (reference sequence). CDR3 in DNA: TGTGCCAGCAGCCCGACAGGGGGCATCACTGAAGCTTTCTTT. Protein sequence: CASSPTGGITEAFF.

Concerning this clone itself: Other nucleotide sequences from this sample produce the same CDR3. The chain is built from TRBV5-1 and TRBJ1-2, with TRBD1 matching 10 bases. The CDR3 loop spans 13 amino acids. CDR1 and CDR2 from the germline V gene are SGHRS and YFSETQ. The V and J ends lost 4 bases and 6 bases, in that order; junction bases with no gene match: 3. The CDR3, as DNA: TGCGCCAGCAGCCGGGACAGGGGCGATGGCTACACCTTC. It yields the protein CASSRDRGDGYTF.

The chain has TRBV29-1 and TRBJ2-7; D perhaps matches TRBD1 (5 bases). V was pared by 4 bases and J by 6 bases, with 16 bases between. Germline V CDR1 and CDR2: SQVTM, ANQGSEA. The CDR3 runs 13 residues. Written as DNA, the CDR3 is TGCAGCGTTGGAACGGCAGGGAAGTTCGAGCAGTACTTC. Encoded protein: CSVGTAGKFEQYF.

The chain has TRBV5-1 and TRBJ1-4, with D tentatively TRBD1 (5 bases). Germline-derived CDR1 and CDR2 are SGHRS and YFSETQ. CDR3 length: 16 residues. Trimming shortened V by 0 bases and J by 2 bases, and 11 bases separated the two germline ends. CDR3 sequence reads: CASSLGQRGTNEKLFF. CDR3 nucleotides: TGCGCCAGCAGCTTGGGGCAGCGGGGCACTAATGAAAAACTGTTTTTT.

The rearrangement joins TRBV7-9 to TRBJ1-4; D unresolved. CDR1 SEHNR and CDR2 FQNEAQ come from the germline V gene (reference sequence). V was shortened by 3 bases and J by 8 bases, with 19 bases between the two germline ends. The CDR3 is 16 amino acids. The chain's CDR3 is CASSFVVGYTGEKLFF. The DNA of the CDR3 is TGTGCCAGCAGCTTCGTAGTAGGTTACACGGGGGAAAAACTGTTTTTT.

This chain connects TRBV9 to TRBJ2-1; TRBD2 is a possible D gene (6 bases). The CDR3 extends over 17 amino acids. V was clipped by 3 bases and J by 3 bases, with 19 bases between them. Germline V gene data show CDR1 as SGDLS and CDR2 as YYNGEE. CDR3 sequence reads: CASSAVPRGMYYNEQFF. In nucleotides, the CDR3 is TGTGCCAGCAGCGCCGTCCCCCGCGGGATGTACTACAATGAGCAGTTCTTC. Variable domain in full (rest from reference TRBV9 and TRBJ2-1): DSGVTQTPKHLITATGQRVTLRCSPRSGDLSVYWYQQSLDQGLQFLIQYYNGEERAKGNILERFSAQQFPDLHSELNLSSLELGDSALYFCASSAVPRGMYYNEQFFGPGTRLTVL.

This chain connects TRBV3-1 (or the pseudogene TRBV3-2) to TRBJ2-3; TRBD2 matches at 11 bases. Germline lookup yields CDR1 LGHDT and CDR2 YNNKEL (reference sequence). The CDR3 sequence is 13 residues long. With V trimmed by 10 bases and J by 8 bases, 8 bases remained unmatched. Here the CDR3 reads CATSSGGRGTQYF. The CDR3 DNA reads TGTGCCACCTCTAGCGGGGGGAGAGGTACGCAGTATTTT.

J is TRBJ1-2 and V is TRBV27; 9 nucleotides match TRBD1. The CDR3 is 16 amino acids. V lost 3 bases to trimming and J lost 2 bases; unmatched junction nucleotides: 7. CDR1 MNHEY and CDR2 SMNVEV come from the germline V gene (reference sequence). CDR3 nucleotide sequence: TGTGCCAGCAGTTTGGTAACAGGGGGCCGGAACTATGGCTACACCTTC. Its translation is CASSLVTGGRNYGYTF.

The chain recombines TRBV6-5 with TRBJ1-1, with 7 bases that match TRBD1. The CDR3 has 13 amino acids. Germline values: CDR1 MNHEY, CDR2 SVGAGI. After removal of 2 bases from V and 8 bases from J, the junction contained 5 bases not matched to a gene. CDR3: CASSYRQGVEAFF. The CDR3 DNA follows: TGTGCCAGCAGTTACCGTCAGGGGGTGGAAGCTTTCTTT.